The 14 T cell receptor beta chains given below trace back to one sample, sequenced in a study of cytomegalovirus exposure and HLA in healthy donors. PCR primers comprised 60 Vbeta and 13 Jbeta primers. Profiling relied on immunoSEQ multiplex PCR, and the TCRdb table lists in-frame clones only, not all of them. Among more than 95,000 clones listed, 76% were seen once. Sequencing input: PBMCs. Receptors originate from a young woman in good health and CMV-seropositive.

This rearrangement joins TRBV27 to TRBJ2-7; TRBD1 aligns across 9 bases. The J segment lost 10 bases and the V segment lost 0 bases, leaving 10 bases of the junction unmatched. This CDR3 is built from 15 residues. Germline CDR1 reads MNHEY; CDR2 reads SMNVEV (reference sequence). The CDR3 DNA follows: TGTGCCAGCAGTTTATCCCGGGACAGGGTTGTTAAACAGTACTTC. This sequence encodes CASSLSRDRVVKQYF.

This clone was counted between two and nine times. This chain connects TRBV6-5 to TRBJ2-7, with D possibly matching TRBD1 (5 bases). V lost 2 bases to trimming and J lost 4 bases, with 9 bases between them. CDR1 is MNHEY, CDR2 SVGAGI, per germline. The CDR3 has 13 residues. CDR3 in DNA: TGTGCCAGCAGTTACGGGAAGGGGTACGAGCAGTACTTC. This encodes CASSYGKGYEQYF.

CDR3 region: CAVTGIQLHGYTF. The CDR3 DNA reads as TGTGCCGTTACAGGTATCCAACTCCATGGCTACACCTTC. The chain couples TRBV2 to TRBJ1-2, with D possibly being TRBD1 (5 bases). Germline CDR1 and CDR2: SNHLY and FYNNEI. This CDR3 comprises 13 residues. With 11 bases removed from V and 6 bases from J, the gap between germline ends came to 19 bases.

The V gene is TRBV10-2, the J gene TRBJ1-1; TRBD1 aligns across 9 bases. The germline V gene encodes CDR1 WSHSY and CDR2 SAAADI. Trimming cost V 1 base and J 2 bases; bases outside gene matches: 2. This CDR3 spans 15 amino acids. For the CDR3, the DNA is TGCGCCAGCAGTGAGTACAGGGGGCTAAACACTGAAGCTTTCTTT. This sequence encodes CASSEYRGLNTEAFF.

This clone turned up a few times. The chain carries TRBV28 and TRBJ1-5; perhaps TRBD1 as D (6 bases). Germline lookup yields CDR1 MDHEN and CDR2 SYDVKM. With 3 bases removed from V and 7 bases from J, the gap between germline ends came to 16 bases. This CDR3 is 15 amino acids long. This chain's CDR3 is CASSFVLGAEQPQHF. The CDR3 nucleotides are TGTGCCAGCAGTTTCGTTTTGGGGGCCGAACAGCCCCAGCATTTT.

The chain combines TRBV5-1 with TRBJ2-7; 9 bases match TRBD1. The CDR3 is 15 residues long. V gave up 4 bases and J gave up 5 bases; unmatched junction bases: 10. Germline V gene data show CDR1 as SGHRS and CDR2 as YFSETQ. The CDR3 spells CASSEQGAIYHEQYF. As DNA, the CDR3 is TGCGCCAGCAGCGAACAGGGGGCCATCTACCACGAGCAGTACTTC.

The chain combines TRBV30 with TRBJ2-6, with D possibly TRBD1 on 5 matching bases. There are 16 residues in the CDR3. The V end lost 1 base, the J end lost 0 bases, and 10 bases lay between the germline ends. Germline V CDR1 and CDR2: GTSNPN, SVGIG (reference sequence). The CDR3 nucleotides read TGTGCCTGGAGTGGTGGGGCTAGCTCTGGGGCCAACGTCCTGACTTTC. Residues: CAWSGGASSGANVLTF.

The rearrangement uses TRBV2 and TRBJ2-7; the D gene is possibly TRBD2 (6 bases). Deletions cut 10 bases from V and 1 base from J, with 11 bases between. Germline V CDR1 and CDR2: SNHLY, FYNNEI. The CDR3 consists of 12 residues. CDR3 DNA sequence: TGTGCCACCGACGGGGGATCCTACGAGCAGTACTTC. Amino acids: CATDGGSYEQYF.

The chain combines TRBV19 with TRBJ1-5; D might be TRBD1 (6 bases). The V end lost 7 bases, the J end lost 6 bases, and 16 bases lay between the germline ends. This CDR3 has 14 amino acids. Per the germline V gene, CDR1 is LNHDA and CDR2 is SQIVND (reference sequence). In DNA form, the CDR3 reads TGTGCCAGTAAGGGGGGGCGGGGGGCTCAGCCCCAGCATTTT. Protein product: CASKGGRGAQPQHF.

The rearrangement links TRBV6-5 to TRBJ1-1, with a tentative D call TRBD1 (5 bases). The CDR3 sequence is 15 residues long. Germline loops: CDR1 MNHEY, CDR2 SVGAGI. The V end lost 1 base, the J end lost 6 bases, and 15 bases lay between the germline ends. The CDR3 sequence is CASSYFQGGSSEAFF. The CDR3 DNA reads as TGTGCCAGCAGTTACTTCCAGGGAGGGAGTTCTGAAGCTTTCTTT.

The V gene is TRBV6-1, the J gene TRBJ2-3, with 9 bases that match TRBD1. The trim removed 5 bases at V and 8 bases at J, leaving 8 bases unmatched. This CDR3 has 14 amino acids. The germline V gene encodes CDR1 MNHNS and CDR2 SASEGT. CDR3 sequence reads: CASSLQGALTTQYF. For the CDR3, the DNA is TGTGCCAGCAGTTTACAGGGGGCTCTCACTACGCAGTATTTT.

J is TRBJ2-5 and V is TRBV19; 10 nucleotides align to TRBD1. The germline gives CDR1 LNHDA, CDR2 SQIVND (reference sequence). The CDR3 covers 12 residues. J gave up 5 bases and V 7 bases, and 1 base lay outside the gene matches. Written as DNA, the CDR3 is TGTGCCAGTACGGGACAGGGGGAGACCCAGTACTTC. It translates to CASTGQGETQYF.

This chain connects TRBV7-9 to TRBJ2-3; a weak D match, TRBD2 (6 bases). Germline CDR1 is SEHNR and CDR2 is FQNEAQ (reference sequence). V lost 4 bases and J lost 1, with 15 bases in between. CDR3 length: 16 residues. In DNA, the CDR3 is TGTGCCAGCAGCTCCCCCGGGTGGGGGGGCACAGATACGCAGTATTTT. It specifies CASSSPGWGGTDTQYF. The full variable domain, rest sourced from reference TRBV7-9 and TRBJ2-3, is DTGVSQNPRHKITKRGQNVTFRCDPISEHNRLYWYRQTLGQGPEFLTYFQNEAQLEKSRLLSDRFSAERPKGSFSTLEIQRTEQGDSAMYLCASSSPGWGGTDTQYFGPGTRLTVL.

This clone occurred a few times. This chain links TRBV30 with TRBJ2-2; 7 positions match TRBD1. Trimming at V came to 1 base and at J to 10 bases, leaving 18 bases not matched to a gene. CDR1 GTSNPN and CDR2 SVGIG come from the germline V gene (reference sequence). The CDR3 length is 17 residues. The CDR3 loop reads CAWSADPRTRGSPELFF. DNA for the CDR3: TGTGCCTGGAGTGCAGACCCCCGGACCAGGGGGAGTCCGGAGCTGTTTTTT.